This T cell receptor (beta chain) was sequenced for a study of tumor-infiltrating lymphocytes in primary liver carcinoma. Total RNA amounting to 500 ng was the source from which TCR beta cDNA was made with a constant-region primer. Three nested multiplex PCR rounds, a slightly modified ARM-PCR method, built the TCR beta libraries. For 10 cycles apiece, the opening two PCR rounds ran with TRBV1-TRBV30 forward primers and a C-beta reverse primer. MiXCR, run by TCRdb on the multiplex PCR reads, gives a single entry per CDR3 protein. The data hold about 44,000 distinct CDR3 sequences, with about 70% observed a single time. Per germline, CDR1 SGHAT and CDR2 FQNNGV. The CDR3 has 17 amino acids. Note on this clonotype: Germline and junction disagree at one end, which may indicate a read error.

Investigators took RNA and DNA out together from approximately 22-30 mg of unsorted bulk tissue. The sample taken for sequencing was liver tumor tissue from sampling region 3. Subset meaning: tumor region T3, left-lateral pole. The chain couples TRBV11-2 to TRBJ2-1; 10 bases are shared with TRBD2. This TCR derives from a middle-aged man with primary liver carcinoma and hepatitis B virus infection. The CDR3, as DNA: TGTGTCAGCAGCAGAGGGGCTAGCGGGAGCTCCTACAATGAACAGTTCTTC. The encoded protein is CVSSRGASGSSYNEQFF.